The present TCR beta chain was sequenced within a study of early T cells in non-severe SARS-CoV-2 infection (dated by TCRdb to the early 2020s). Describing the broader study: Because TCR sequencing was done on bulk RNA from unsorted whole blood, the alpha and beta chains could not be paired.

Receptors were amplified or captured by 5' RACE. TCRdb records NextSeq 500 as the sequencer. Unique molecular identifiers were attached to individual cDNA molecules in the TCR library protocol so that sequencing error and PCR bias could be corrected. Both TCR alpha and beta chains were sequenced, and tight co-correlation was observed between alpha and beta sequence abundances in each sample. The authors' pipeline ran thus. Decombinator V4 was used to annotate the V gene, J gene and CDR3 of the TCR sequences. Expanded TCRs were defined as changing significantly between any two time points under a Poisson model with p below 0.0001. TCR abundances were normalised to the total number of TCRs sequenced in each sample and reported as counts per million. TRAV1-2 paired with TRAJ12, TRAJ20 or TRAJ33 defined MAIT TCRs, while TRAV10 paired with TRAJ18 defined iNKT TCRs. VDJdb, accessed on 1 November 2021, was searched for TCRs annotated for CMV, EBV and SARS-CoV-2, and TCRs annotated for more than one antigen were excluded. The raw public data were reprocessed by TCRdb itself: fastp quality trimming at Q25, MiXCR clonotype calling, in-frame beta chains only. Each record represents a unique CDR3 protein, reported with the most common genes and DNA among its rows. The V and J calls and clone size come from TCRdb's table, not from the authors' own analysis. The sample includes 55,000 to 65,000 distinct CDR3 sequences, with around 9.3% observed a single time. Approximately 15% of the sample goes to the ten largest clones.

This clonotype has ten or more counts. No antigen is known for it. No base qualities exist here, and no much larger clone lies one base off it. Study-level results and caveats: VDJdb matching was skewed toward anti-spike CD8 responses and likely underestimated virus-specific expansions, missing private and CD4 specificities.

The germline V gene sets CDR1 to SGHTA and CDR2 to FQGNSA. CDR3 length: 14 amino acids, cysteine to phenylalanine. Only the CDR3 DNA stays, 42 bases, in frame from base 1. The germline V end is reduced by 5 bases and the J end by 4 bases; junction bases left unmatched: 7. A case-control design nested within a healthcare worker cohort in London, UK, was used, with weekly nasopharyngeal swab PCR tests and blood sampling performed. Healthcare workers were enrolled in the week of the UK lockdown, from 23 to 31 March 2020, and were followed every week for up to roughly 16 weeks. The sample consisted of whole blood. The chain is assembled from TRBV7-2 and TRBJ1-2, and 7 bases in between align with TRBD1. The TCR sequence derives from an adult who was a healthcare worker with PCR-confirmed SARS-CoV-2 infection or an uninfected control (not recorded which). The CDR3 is CASSGLQGTYGYTF. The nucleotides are TGTGCCAGCAGCGGTTTACAGGGGACCTATGGCTACACCTTC.